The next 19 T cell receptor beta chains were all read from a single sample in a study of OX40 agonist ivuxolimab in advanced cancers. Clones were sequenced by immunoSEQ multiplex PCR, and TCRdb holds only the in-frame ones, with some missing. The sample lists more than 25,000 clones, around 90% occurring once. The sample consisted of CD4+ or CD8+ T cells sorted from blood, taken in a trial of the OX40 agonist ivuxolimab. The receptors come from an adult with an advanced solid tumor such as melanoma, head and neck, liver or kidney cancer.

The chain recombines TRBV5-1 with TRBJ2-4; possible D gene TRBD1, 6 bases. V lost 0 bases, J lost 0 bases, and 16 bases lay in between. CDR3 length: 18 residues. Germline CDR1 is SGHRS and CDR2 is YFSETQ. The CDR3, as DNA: TGCGCCAGCAGCTTGGGGCTGGACAGTCCTTCAGCCAAAAACATTCAGTACTTC. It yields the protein CASSLGLDSPSAKNIQYF.

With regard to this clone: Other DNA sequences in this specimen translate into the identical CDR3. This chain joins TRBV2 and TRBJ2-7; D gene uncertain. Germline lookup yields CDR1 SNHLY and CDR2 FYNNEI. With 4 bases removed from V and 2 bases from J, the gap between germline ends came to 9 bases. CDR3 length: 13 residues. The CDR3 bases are TGTGCCAGCAGTGTGGGCGAAACCTACGAGCAGTACTTC. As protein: CASSVGETYEQYF. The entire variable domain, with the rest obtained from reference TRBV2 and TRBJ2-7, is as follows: EPEVTQTPSHQVTQMGQEVILRCVPISNHLYFYWYRQILGQKVEFLVSFYNNEISEKSEIFDDQFSVERPDGSNFTLKIRSTKLEDSAMYFCASSVGETYEQYFGPGTRLTVT.

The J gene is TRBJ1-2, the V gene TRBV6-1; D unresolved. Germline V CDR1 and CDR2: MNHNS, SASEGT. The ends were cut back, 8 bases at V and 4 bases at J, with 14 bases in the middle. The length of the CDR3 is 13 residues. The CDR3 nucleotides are TGTGCCAGCCTTCGGACCCCCGGCTATGGCTACACCTTC. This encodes CASLRTPGYGYTF.

The CDR3 DNA is TGTGCCAGCAGTTTAGCAGGGGGCTCGAGCTACACCTTC. This translates into CASSLAGGSSYTF. The chain combines TRBV27 with TRBJ1-2; 8 bases agree with TRBD1. The CDR3 loop spans 13 amino acids. Trimming took 2 bases from V and 9 from J; bases not matched to a gene: 5. Germline V lookup: CDR1 MNHEY, CDR2 SMNVEV (reference sequence).

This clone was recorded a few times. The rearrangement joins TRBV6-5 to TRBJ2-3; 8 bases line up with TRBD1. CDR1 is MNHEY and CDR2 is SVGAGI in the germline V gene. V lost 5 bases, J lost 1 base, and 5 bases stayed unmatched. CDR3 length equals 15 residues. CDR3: CASSVETGGTDTQYF. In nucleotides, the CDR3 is TGTGCCAGCAGTGTGGAGACAGGGGGCACAGATACGCAGTATTTT.

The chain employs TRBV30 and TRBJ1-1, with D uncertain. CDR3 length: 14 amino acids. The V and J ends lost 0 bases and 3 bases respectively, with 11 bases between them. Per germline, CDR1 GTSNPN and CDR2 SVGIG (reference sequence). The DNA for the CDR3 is TGTGCCTGGAGTGTAGGAGGGAAGGACACTGAAGCTTTCTTT. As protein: CAWSVGGKDTEAFF.

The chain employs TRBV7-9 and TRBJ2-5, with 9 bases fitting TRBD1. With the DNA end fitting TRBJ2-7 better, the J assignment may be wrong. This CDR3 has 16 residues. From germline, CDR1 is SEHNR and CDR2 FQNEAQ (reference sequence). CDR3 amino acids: CASSPRTGAMYSEQYF. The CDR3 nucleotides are TGTGCCAGCAGCCCCCGGACAGGGGCGATGTACAGCGAGCAGTACTTC.

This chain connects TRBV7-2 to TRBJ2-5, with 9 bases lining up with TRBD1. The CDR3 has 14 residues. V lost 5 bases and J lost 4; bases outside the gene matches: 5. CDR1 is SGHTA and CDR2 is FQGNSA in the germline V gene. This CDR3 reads CASSPDRGAETQYF. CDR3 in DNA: TGTGCCAGCAGCCCGGACAGGGGCGCAGAGACCCAGTACTTC.

The CDR3 DNA is TGCGCCAGCAGCCTTCTAGAGGCTGGGGCCAACGTCCTGACTTTC. It codes for CASSLLEAGANVLTF. The rearrangement joins TRBV5-1 to TRBJ2-6; D is unresolved. The CDR3 totals 15 residues. Per germline, CDR1 SGHRS and CDR2 YFSETQ. The V gene lost 4 bases and the J gene lost 2 bases, with 10 bases spanning the gap.

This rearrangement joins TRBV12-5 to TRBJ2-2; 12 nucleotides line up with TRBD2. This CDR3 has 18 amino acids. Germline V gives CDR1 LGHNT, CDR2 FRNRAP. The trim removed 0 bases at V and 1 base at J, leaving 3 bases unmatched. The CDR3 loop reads CASGLVLTSGGNTGELFF. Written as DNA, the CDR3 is TGTGCTAGTGGTTTGGTACTGACTAGCGGGGGGAACACCGGGGAGCTGTTTTTT.

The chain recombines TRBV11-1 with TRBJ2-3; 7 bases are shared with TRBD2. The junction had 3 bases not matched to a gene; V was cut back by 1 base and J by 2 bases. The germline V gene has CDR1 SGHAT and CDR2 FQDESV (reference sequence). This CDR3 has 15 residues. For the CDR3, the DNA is TGTGCCAGCAGCTTAGTAGCGGGCCCCACAGATACGCAGTATTTT. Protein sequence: CASSLVAGPTDTQYF.

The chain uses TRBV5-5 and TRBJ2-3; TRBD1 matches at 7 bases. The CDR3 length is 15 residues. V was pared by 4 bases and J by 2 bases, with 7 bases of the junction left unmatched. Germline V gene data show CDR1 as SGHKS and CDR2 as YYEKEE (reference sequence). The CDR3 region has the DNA TGTGCCAGCAGCGGGACAGCCCAATACACAGATACGCAGTATTTT. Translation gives CASSGTAQYTDTQYF.

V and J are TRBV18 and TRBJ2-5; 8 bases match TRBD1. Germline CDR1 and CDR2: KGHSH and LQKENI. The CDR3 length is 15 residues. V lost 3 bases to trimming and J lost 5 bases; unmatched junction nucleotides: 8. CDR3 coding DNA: TGTGCCAGCTCACCTTCCGGACAGGGTCGTGAGACCCAGTACTTC. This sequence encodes CASSPSGQGRETQYF.

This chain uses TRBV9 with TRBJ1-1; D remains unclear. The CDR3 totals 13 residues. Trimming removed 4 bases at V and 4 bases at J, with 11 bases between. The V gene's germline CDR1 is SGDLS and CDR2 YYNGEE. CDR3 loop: CASSLGSGTEAFF. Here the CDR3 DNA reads TGTGCCAGCAGCCTAGGGTCAGGCACTGAAGCTTTCTTT.

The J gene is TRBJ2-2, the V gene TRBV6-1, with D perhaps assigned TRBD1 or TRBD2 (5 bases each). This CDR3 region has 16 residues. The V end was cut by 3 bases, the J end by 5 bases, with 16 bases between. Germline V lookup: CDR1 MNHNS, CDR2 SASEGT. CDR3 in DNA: TGTGCCAGCAGTGACGGGGTGAGGGGTTGGACCGGGGAGCTGTTTTTT. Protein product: CASSDGVRGWTGELFF.

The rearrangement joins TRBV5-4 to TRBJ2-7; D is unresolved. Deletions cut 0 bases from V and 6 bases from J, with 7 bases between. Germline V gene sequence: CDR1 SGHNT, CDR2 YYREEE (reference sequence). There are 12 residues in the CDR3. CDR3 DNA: TGTGCCAGCAGCTTGGTAGGGCTCGAGCAGTACTTC. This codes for CASSLVGLEQYF.

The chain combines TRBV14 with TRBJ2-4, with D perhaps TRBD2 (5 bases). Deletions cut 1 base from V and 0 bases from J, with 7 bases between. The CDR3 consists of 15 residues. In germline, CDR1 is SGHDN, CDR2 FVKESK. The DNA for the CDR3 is TGTGCCAGCAGCCAAGTTCGGGGAGCCAAAAACATTCAGTACTTC. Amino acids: CASSQVRGAKNIQYF. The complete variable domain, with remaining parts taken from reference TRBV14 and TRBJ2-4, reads EAGVTQFPSHSVIEKGQTVTLRCDPISGHDNLYWYRRVMGKEIKFLLHFVKESKQDESGMPNNRFLAERTGGTYSTLKVQPAELEDSGVYFCASSQVRGAKNIQYFGAGTRLSVL.

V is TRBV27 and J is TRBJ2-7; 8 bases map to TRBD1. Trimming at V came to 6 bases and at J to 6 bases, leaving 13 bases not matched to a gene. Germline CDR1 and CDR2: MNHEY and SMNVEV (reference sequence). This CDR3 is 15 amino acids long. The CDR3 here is CASRLILDRVGEQYF. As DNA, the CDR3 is TGTGCCAGCAGGCTTATTCTGGACAGGGTAGGCGAGCAGTACTTC.

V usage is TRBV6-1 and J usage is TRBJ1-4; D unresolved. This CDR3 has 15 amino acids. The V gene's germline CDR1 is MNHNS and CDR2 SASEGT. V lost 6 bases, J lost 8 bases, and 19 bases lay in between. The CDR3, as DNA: TGTGCCAGCAGAGGCGCGACTACCGGGCAGGAAAAACTGTTTTTT. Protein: CASRGATTGQEKLFF.